The clone carrying this TCR beta chain was observed a few times. Its antigen is unknown. This sample stems from a study of blood T cells in healthy people across ages. Using a J-beta primer mix together with a sample-barcoded 5' primer, a second PCR was run for 7 to 11 cycles. MiXCR, applied by TCRdb to the 5' RACE reads, yields one record per CDR3 protein. The table has 870,000 or so distinct CDR3 sequences, more than 25% seen once. Study conclusions and caveats: Naive T cell percentage by flow cytometry tracked strongly with beta diversity.

Germline-derived CDR1 and CDR2 are SGHTA and FQGNSA. Trimming cost V 2 bases and J 0 bases, with 13 bases left between them. The CDR3 extends over 16 amino acids. This chain uses TRBV7-2 with TRBJ1-1; a weak D match, TRBD1 (5 bases). The sequencing input was blood. The TCR originated in a woman aged 80 or over in good health. CDR3 amino acids: CASSLMGGVLNTEAFF. Here the CDR3 DNA reads TGTGCCAGCAGCTTAATGGGGGGGGTACTGAACACTGAAGCTTTCTTT.